The present T cell receptor beta chain was sequenced within a study of cytomegalovirus exposure and HLA in healthy donors. Primers included in the PCR were 60 Vbeta and 13 Jbeta primers. Sequencing was performed with immunoSEQ multiplex PCR; in TCRdb, only in-frame clones are kept and a portion is missing. This sample has 90,000 to 150,000 clones; about 60% occur once, and the top ten carry 9% to 10%. This TCR came from a man aged 35 to 55 in good health and CMV-seropositive. Sequencing was performed on PBMCs.

In nucleotides, the CDR3 is TGTGCCAGCAGCTTATTGCAGGCTGACTATGGCTACACCTTC. Encoded protein: CASSLLQADYGYTF. The rearrangement joins TRBV7-9 to TRBJ1-2, with D unclear. The V and J ends lost 2 bases and 3 bases respectively, with 10 bases between them. The CDR3 extends over 14 amino acids. The germline V gene encodes CDR1 SEHNR and CDR2 FQNEAQ (reference sequence). The whole variable domain, filled in from reference TRBV7-9 and TRBJ1-2, reads DTGVSQNPRHKITKRGQNVTFRCDPISEHNRLYWYRQTLGQGPEFLTYFQNEAQLEKSRLLSDRFSAERPKGSFSTLEIQRTEQGDSAMYLCASSLLQADYGYTFGSGTRLTVV.